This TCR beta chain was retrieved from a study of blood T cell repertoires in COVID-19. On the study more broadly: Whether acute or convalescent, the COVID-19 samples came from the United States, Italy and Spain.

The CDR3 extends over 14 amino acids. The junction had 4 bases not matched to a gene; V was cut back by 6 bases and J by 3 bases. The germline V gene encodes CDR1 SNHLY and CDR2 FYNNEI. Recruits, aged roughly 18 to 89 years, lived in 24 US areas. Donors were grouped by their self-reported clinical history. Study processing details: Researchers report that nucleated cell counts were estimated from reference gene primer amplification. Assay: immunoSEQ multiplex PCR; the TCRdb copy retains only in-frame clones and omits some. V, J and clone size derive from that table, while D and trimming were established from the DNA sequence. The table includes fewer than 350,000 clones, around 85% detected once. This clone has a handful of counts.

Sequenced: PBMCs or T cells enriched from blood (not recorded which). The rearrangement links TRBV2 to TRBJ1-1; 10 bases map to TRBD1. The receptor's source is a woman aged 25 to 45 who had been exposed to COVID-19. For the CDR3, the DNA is TGTGCCAGCAGGGACGACAGGGGGCACACTGAAGCTTTCTTT. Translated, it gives CASRDDRGHTEAFF.